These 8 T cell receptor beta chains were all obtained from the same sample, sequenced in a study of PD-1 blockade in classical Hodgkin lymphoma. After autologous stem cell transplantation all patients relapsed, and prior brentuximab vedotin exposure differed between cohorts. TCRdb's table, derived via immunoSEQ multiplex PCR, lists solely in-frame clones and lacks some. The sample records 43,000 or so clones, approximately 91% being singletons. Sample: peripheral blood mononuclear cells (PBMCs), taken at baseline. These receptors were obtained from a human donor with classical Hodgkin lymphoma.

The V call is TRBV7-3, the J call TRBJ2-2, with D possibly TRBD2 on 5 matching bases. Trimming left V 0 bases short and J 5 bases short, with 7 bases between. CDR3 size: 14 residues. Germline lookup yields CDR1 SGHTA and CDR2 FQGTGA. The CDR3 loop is CASSLTPGTGELFF. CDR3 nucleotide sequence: TGTGCCAGCAGCTTAACGCCGGGGACCGGGGAGCTGTTTTTT.

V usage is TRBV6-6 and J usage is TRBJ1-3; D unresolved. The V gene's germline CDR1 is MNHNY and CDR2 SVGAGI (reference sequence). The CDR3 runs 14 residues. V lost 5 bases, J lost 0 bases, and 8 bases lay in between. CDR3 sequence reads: CASSQVPSGNTIYF. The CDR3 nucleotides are TGTGCCAGCAGTCAGGTCCCCTCTGGAAACACCATATATTTT.

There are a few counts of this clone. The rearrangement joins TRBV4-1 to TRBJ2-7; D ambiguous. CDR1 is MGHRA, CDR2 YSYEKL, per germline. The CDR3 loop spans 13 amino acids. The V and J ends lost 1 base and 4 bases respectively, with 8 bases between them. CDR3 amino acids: CASSQGGSYEQYF. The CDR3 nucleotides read TGCGCCAGCAGCCAAGGGGGATCGTACGAGCAGTACTTC.

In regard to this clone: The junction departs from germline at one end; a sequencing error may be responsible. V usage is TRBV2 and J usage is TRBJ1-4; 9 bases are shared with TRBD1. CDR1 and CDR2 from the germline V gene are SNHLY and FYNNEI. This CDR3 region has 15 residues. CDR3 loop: CASSQATGGGGKLFF. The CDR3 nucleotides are TGTGCCAGCAGTCAAGCGACAGGGGGGGGTGGAAAACTGTTTTTT.

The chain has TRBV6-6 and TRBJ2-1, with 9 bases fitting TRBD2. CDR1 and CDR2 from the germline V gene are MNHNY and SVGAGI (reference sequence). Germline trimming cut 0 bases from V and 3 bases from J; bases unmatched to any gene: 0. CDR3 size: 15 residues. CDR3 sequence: CASSYSTSGYNEQFF. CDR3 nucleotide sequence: TGTGCCAGCAGTTACTCGACTAGCGGCTACAATGAGCAGTTCTTC.

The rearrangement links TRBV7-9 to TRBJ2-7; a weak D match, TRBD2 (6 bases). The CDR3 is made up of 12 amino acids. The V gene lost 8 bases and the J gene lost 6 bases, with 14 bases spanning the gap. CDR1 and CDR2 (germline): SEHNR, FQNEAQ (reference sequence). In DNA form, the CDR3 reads TGTGCCAGCCGCGGGGTAGCGAGCGAGCAGTACTTC. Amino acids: CASRGVASEQYF.

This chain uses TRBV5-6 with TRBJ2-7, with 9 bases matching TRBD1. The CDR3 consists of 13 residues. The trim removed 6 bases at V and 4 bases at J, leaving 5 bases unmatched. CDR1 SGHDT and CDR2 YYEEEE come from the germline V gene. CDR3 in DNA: TGTGCCAGCACCGACAGGGGGGTTTACGAGCAGTACTTC. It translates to CASTDRGVYEQYF. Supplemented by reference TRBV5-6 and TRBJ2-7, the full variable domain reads DAGVTQSPTHLIKTRGQQVTLRCSPKSGHDTVSWYQQALGQGPQFIFQYYEEEERQRGNFPDRFSGHQFPNYSSELNVNALLLGDSALYLCASTDRGVYEQYFGPGTRLTVT.

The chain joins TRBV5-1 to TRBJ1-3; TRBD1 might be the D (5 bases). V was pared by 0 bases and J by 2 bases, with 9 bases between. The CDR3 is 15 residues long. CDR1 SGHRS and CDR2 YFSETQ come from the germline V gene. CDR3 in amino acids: CASSLAGGTGNTIYF. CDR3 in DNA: TGCGCCAGCAGCTTGGCTGGGGGGACTGGAAACACCATATATTTT.